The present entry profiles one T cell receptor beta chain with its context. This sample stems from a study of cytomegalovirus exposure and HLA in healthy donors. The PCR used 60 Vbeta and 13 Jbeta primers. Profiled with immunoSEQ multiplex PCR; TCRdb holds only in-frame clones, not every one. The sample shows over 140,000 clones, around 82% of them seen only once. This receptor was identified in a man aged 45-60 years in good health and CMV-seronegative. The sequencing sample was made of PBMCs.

The CDR3 DNA reads as TGCGCCAGCAGCTTGGGACAGGGGGGTAATGAAAAACTGTTTTTT. Amino acid sequence: CASSLGQGGNEKLFF. V is TRBV5-1 and J is TRBJ1-4, with 9 bases lining up with TRBD1. The ends lost 0 bases at V and 4 bases at J; junction bases unmatched: 1. CDR1 is SGHRS, CDR2 YFSETQ, per germline. The length of the CDR3 is 15 residues.